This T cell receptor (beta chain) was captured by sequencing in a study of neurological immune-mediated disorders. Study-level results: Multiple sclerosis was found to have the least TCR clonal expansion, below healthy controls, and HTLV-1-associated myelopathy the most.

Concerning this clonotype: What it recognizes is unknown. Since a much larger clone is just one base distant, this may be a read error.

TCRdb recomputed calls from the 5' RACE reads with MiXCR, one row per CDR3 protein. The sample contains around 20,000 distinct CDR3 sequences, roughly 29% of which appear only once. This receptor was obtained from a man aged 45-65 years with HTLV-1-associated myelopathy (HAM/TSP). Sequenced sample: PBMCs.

For the CDR3, the DNA is TGTGCCAGCAGTCCGCTATCGGGGGGCTCCTACGAGCAGTACTTC. This codes for CASSPLSGGSYEQYF. The rearrangement joins TRBV7-7 to TRBJ2-7, with TRBD2 matching over 7 bases. The germline CDR1 and CDR2 sequences are SSHAT and FNYEAQ (reference sequence). This CDR3 has 15 residues. Unmatched junction bases numbered 8, after V lost 6 bases and J lost 0 bases.